The TCR beta chain described here comes from a study of blood T cells in healthy people across ages. Germline V gene sequence: CDR1 MGHRA, CDR2 YSYEKL. This CDR3 has 15 residues. Each sample yielded at least 6.5 million isolated PBMCs. Sample-barcoded 5' priming and a J-beta primer mix drove a second PCR of 7 to 11 cycles. All cDNA molecules were each tagged by a template-switch adaptor with 12 random nucleotides. TCRdb passed the 5' RACE reads through MiXCR, listing each CDR3 protein once. The table includes 1,500,000 or so distinct CDR3 sequences, approximately 59% detected once. The sample was blood. This TCR was sampled from a young man in good health. The chain recombines TRBV4-1 with TRBJ2-5; D call uncertain. The J call is doubtful: the DNA matches TRBJ2-7 better. This CDR3 reads CASSQGLFGSYEQYF. CDR3 nucleotides: TGCGCCAGCAGCCAAGGTTTGTTCGGCTCCTACGAGCAGTACTTC.